This T cell receptor beta chain stems from a study of blood T cell repertoires in COVID-19. Note on this clone: The same CDR3 also results from other DNA sequences found in this sample.

Original processing methods: Estimated nucleated cell counts came from reference gene primer amplification. Produced via immunoSEQ multiplex PCR; TCRdb's table is partial and in-frame only. V and J calls and clone size are copied from that table; D and trimming were computed from the DNA. The sample gives 55,000 to 90,000 clones, 86% of which show up once; about an eighth is in the top ten. The V and J ends lost 0 bases and 1 base, in that order; junction bases with no gene match: 3. This CDR3 is built from 16 residues. Germline V gene lookup returns CDR1 SGHRS and CDR2 YFSETQ. The chain employs TRBV5-1 and TRBJ2-7; 11 bases match TRBD1. Sample: peripheral blood. The TCR comes from a woman between 55 and 75 years old with acute or convalescent COVID-19. CDR3 DNA sequence: TGCGCCAGCAGCTTGGCGGGGACAGGGGGATCCTACGAGCAGTACTTC. Protein sequence: CASSLAGTGGSYEQYF. The full variable domain, completed using reference TRBV5-1 and TRBJ2-7, is KAGVTQTPRYLIKTRGQQVTLSCSPISGHRSVSWYQQTPGQGLQFLFEYFSETQRNKGNFPGRFSGRQFSNSRSEMNVSTLELGDSALYLCASSLAGTGGSYEQYFGPGTRLTVT.